This T cell receptor beta chain was identified during a study of T cell responses to AZD1222 COVID-19 vaccine. Concerning this clone: Its antigen remains unknown.

Study observations and caveats: Of the AZD1222 recipients, only 5 or 6 were seropositive at baseline.

Generated by immunoSEQ multiplex PCR, the TCRdb table keeps only in-frame clones and is missing some. The data hold about 140,000 clones, with 90% to 95% observed a single time. The TCR comes from an adult who received the AZD1222 COVID-19 vaccine. Material: peripheral blood, obtained 28 days after the second AZD1222 dose.

The CDR3 DNA reads as TGTGCCAGCTCTTTTCGGTCGGCGGGCGAGCAGTACTTC. Residues: CASSFRSAGEQYF. V gene TRBV7-3 combines with J gene TRBJ2-7; D possibly corresponds to TRBD2 (5 bases). The germline CDR1 and CDR2 sequences are SGHTA and FQGTGA. V was pared by 8 bases and J by 6 bases, with 17 bases between. The CDR3 has 13 residues.